This T cell receptor (beta chain) was captured in a study of blood T cell repertoires in COVID-19. Study in general: Italy, Spain and the United States were the sources of the convalescent and acute COVID-19 samples. Sources were T cells, B-cell-depleted T cells, or PBMCs; the material itself was cDNA or gDNA.

V shed 1 base and J shed 5 bases, with 5 bases lying between them. Germline V gene data show CDR1 as GTSNPN and CDR2 as SVGIG (reference sequence). The CDR3 runs 11 residues. On this clone itself: This sample also contains other DNA sequences that code for the same CDR3.

How the authors handled the data: Estimated nucleated cell counts came from reference gene primer amplification. TCRdb's copy holds only in-frame clones and misses some; the assay was immunoSEQ multiplex PCR. The DNA gave D and trimming, while V, J and clone size come from that table. Of approximately 200,000 clones in the sample, 80% to 90% were seen once. This TCR was sampled from a woman older than 75 with acute or convalescent COVID-19. Source material: peripheral blood. The chain has TRBV30 and TRBJ1-2; D not certain. CDR3 in amino acids: CAWSAGYGYTF. CDR3 nucleotide sequence: TGTGCCTGGAGTGCCGGGTATGGCTACACCTTC.